This entry describes one T cell receptor (beta chain). Its antigen is not identified. PCR was performed using 60 Vbeta and 13 Jbeta primers. Authors' methods: Among the unique TCR beta chains that a later analysis counted, about 85 million in all, 10 million to 11 million were shared. Using immunoSEQ multiplex PCR, the repertoire was profiled, and TCRdb retains in-frame clones only, with some absent. V and J calls and clone size are copied from that table; D and trimming were computed from the DNA. The sample lists around 130,000 clones; around 80% were seen once. This sample was included in a study of cytomegalovirus exposure and HLA in healthy donors. Study results and caveats: Using a false discovery rate of 0.05, a later analysis showed that approximately 18,000 TCR beta sequences were associated with HLA alleles.

The TCR was taken from a man younger than 40 in good health and CMV-seronegative. The sample was PBMCs.

The CDR3: CASSQAGKTQYF. In nucleotides, the CDR3 is TGTGCCAGCAGCCAAGCGGGAAAGACCCAGTACTTC. The chain employs TRBV4-2 and TRBJ2-5, with D tentatively TRBD2 (5 bases). In germline, CDR1 is LGHNA, CDR2 YNFKEQ. The V gene lost 1 base and the J gene lost 6 bases, with 6 bases spanning the gap. This CDR3 has 12 amino acids.